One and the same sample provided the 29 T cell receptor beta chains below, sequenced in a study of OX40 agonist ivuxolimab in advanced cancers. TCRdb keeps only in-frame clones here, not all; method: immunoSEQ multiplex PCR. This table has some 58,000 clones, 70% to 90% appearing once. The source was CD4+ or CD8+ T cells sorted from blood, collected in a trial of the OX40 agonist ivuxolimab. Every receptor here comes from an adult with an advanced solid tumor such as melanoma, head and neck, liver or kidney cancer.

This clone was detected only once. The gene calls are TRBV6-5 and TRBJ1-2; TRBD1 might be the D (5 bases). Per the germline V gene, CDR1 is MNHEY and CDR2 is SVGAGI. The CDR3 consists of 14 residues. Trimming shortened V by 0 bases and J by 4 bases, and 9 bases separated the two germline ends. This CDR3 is CASSYSGTSYGYTF. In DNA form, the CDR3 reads TGTGCCAGCAGTTACTCCGGGACCTCCTATGGCTACACCTTC.

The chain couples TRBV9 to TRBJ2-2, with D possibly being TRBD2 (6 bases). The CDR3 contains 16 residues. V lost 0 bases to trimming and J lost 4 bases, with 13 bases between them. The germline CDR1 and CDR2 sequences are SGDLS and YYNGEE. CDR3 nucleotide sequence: TGTGCCAGCAGCGTAGACGGGAGCCGTATCACCGGGGAGCTGTTTTTT. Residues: CASSVDGSRITGELFF.

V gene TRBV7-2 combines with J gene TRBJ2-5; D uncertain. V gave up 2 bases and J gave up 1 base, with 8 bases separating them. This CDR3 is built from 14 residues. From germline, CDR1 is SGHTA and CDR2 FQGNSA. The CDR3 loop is CASSLMRPQETQYF. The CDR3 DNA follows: TGTGCCAGCAGCTTAATGAGACCCCAAGAGACCCAGTACTTC.

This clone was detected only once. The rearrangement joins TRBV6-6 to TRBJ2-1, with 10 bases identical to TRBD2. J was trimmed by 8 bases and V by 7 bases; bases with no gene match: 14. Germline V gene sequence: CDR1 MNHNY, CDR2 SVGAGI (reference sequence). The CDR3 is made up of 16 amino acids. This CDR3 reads CASNSWVSSGSYEQFF. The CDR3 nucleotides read TGTGCCAGCAACTCATGGGTGTCTAGCGGGAGCTATGAGCAGTTCTTC.

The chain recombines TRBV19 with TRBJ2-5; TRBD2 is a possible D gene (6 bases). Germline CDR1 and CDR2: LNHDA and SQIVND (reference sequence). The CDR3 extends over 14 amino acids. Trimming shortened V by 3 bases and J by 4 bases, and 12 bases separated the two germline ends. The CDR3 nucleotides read TGTGCCAGTAGTATCGGAGTGGGGGGAGAGACCCAGTACTTC. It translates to CASSIGVGGETQYF.

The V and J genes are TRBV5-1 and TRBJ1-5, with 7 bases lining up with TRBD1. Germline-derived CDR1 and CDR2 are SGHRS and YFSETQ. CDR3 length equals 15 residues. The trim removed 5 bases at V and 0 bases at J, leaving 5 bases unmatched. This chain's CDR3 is CASRPTGNSNQPQHF. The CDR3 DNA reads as TGCGCCAGCAGGCCGACAGGGAATAGCAATCAGCCCCAGCATTTT.

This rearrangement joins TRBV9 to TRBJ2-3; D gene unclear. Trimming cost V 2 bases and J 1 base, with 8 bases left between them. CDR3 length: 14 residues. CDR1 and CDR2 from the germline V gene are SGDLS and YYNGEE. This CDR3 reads CASSVTARTDTQYF. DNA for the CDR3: TGTGCCAGCAGCGTGACTGCGCGCACAGATACGCAGTATTTT. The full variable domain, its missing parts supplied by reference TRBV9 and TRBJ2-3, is DSGVTQTPKHLITATGQRVTLRCSPRSGDLSVYWYQQSLDQGLQFLIQYYNGEERAKGNILERFSAQQFPDLHSELNLSSLELGDSALYFCASSVTARTDTQYFGPGTRLTVL.

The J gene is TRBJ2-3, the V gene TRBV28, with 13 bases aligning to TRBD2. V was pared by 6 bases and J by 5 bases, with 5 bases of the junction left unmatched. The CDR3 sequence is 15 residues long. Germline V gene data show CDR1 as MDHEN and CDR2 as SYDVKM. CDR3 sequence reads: CASRDRLAGGDTQYF. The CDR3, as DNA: TGTGCCAGCAGGGATAGACTAGCGGGAGGAGATACGCAGTATTTT. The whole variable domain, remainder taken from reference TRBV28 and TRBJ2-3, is DVKVTQSSRYLVKRTGEKVFLECVQDMDHENMFWYRQDPGLGLRLIYFSYDVKMKEKGDIPEGYSVSREKKERFSLILESASTNQTSMYLCASRDRLAGGDTQYFGPGTRLTVL.

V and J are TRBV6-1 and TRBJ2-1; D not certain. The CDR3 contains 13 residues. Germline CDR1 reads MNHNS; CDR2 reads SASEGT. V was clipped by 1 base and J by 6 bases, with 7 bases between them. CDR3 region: CASSEVGLNEQFF. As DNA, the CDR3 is TGTGCCAGCAGTGAAGTAGGGCTCAATGAGCAGTTCTTC.

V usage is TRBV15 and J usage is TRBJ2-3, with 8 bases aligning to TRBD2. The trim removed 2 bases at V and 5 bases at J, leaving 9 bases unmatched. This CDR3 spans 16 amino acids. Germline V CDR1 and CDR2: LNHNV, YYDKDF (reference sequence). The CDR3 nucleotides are TGTGCCACCAGCAGAACTTATTATAGCGGGATAGATACGCAGTATTTT. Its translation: CATSRTYYSGIDTQYF.

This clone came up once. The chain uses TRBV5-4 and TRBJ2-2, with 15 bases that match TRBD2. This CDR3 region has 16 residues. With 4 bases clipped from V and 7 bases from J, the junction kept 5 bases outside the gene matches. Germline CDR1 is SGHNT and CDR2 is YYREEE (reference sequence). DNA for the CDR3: TGTGCCAGCAGCCCCCCGGGACTAGCGGGAGGCGGGGAGCTGTTTTTT. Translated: CASSPPGLAGGGELFF. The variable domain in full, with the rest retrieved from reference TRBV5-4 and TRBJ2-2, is ETGVTQSPTHLIKTRGQQVTLRCSSQSGHNTVSWYQQALGQGPQFIFQYYREEENGRGNFPPRFSGLQFPNYSSELNVNALELDDSALYLCASSPPGLAGGGELFFGEGSRLTVL.

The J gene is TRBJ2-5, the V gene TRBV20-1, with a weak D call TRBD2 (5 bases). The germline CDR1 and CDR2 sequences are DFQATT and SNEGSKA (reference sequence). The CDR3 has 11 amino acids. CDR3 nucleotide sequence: TGCAGCACGGGGTACCAAGAGACCCAGTACTTC. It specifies CSTGYQETQYF.

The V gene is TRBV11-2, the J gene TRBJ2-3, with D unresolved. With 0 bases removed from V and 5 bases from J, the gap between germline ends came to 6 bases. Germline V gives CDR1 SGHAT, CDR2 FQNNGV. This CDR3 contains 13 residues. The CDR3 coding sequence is TGTGCCAGCAGCTTAGATCATGTAGATACGCAGTATTTT. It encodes CASSLDHVDTQYF.

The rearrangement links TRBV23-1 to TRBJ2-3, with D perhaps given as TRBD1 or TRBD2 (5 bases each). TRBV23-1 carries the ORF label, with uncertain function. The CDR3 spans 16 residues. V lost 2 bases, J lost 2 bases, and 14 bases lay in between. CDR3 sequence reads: CASSQEGLPHTDTQYF. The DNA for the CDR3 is TGCGCCAGCAGTCAAGAGGGGCTCCCCCACACAGATACGCAGTATTTT.

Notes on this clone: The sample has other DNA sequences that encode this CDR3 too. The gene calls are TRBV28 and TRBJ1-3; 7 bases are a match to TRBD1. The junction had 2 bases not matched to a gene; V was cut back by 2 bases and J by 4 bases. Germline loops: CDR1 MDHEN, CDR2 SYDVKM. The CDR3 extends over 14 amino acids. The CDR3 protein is CASSLDRAGNTIYF. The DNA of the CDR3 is TGTGCCAGCAGTTTAGACAGGGCCGGAAACACCATATATTTT. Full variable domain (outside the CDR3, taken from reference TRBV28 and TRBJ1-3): DVKVTQSSRYLVKRTGEKVFLECVQDMDHENMFWYRQDPGLGLRLIYFSYDVKMKEKGDIPEGYSVSREKKERFSLILESASTNQTSMYLCASSLDRAGNTIYFGEGSWLTVV.

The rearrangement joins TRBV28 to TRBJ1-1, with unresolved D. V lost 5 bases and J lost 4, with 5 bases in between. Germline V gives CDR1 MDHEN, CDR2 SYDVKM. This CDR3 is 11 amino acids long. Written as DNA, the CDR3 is TGTGCCAGCAGTACGACCACTGAAGCTTTCTTT. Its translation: CASSTTTEAFF.

The CDR3 region is CASSSLNVYGYTF. DNA for the CDR3: TGTGCCAGCAGCTCCCTCAATGTCTATGGCTACACCTTC. The V and J genes are TRBV5-4 and TRBJ1-2, with unresolved D. The germline gives CDR1 SGHNT, CDR2 YYREEE (reference sequence). This CDR3 has 13 residues. V lost 3 bases and J lost 4, with 10 bases in between.

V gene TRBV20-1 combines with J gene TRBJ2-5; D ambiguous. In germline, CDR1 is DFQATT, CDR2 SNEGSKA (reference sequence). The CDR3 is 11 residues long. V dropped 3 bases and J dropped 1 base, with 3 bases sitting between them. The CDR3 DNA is TGCAGTGCTAGCCGCCAAGAGACCCAGTACTTC. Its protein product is CSASRQETQYF.

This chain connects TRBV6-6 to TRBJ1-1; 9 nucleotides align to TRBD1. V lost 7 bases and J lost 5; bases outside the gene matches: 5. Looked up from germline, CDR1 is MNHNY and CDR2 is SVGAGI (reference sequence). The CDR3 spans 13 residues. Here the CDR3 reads CASTLTGGTEAFF. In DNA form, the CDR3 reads TGTGCCAGCACCTTGACAGGGGGGACTGAAGCTTTCTTT.

In DNA, the CDR3 is TGTGCCAGCAGCTTACAACGGGTAGGGGCCGGGCTTGGCGAGCAGTACTTC. It specifies CASSLQRVGAGLGEQYF. V is TRBV7-2 and J is TRBJ2-7; tentative D call: TRBD1 (5 bases). The CDR3 has 17 amino acids. From germline, CDR1 is SGHTA and CDR2 FQGNSA. Trimming took off 2 bases at V and 6 bases at J, with 23 bases between the two ends.

This CDR3 is CASSLGGRDEKLFF. The CDR3 DNA is TGTGCCAGCAGCTTGGGGGGCAGGGATGAAAAACTGTTTTTT. The chain is built from TRBV5-4 and TRBJ1-4; tentative D call: TRBD1 (5 bases). This CDR3 is built from 14 residues. Germline CDR1 is SGHNT and CDR2 is YYREEE (reference sequence). V lost 0 bases to trimming and J lost 6 bases, with 9 bases between them.

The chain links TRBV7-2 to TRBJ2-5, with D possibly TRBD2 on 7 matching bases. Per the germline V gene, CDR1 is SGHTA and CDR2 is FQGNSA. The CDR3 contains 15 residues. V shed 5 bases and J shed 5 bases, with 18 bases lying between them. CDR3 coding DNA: TGTGCCAGCAGCCACAACGGGGGGCCTGGGGAGACCCAGTACTTC. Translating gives CASSHNGGPGETQYF.

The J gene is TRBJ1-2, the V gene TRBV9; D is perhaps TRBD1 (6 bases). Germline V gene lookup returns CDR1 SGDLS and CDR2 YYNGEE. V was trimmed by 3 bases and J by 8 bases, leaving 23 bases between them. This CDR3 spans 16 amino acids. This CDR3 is CASSARQVGGGQGYTF. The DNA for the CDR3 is TGTGCCAGCAGCGCCCGACAGGTTGGGGGTGGACAAGGCTACACCTTC.

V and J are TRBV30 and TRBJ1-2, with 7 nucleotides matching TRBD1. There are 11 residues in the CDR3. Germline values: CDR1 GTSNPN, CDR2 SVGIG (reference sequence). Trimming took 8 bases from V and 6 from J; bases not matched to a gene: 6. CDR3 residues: CARDRGNGYTF. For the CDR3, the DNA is TGTGCCCGGGACAGAGGGAATGGCTACACCTTC.

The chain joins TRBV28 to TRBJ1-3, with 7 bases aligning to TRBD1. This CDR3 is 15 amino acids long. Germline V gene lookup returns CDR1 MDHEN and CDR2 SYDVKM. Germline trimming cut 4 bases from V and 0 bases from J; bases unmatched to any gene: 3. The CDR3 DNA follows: TGTGCCAGCAGTTCCGGGACAGACTCTGGAAACACCATATATTTT. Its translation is CASSSGTDSGNTIYF.

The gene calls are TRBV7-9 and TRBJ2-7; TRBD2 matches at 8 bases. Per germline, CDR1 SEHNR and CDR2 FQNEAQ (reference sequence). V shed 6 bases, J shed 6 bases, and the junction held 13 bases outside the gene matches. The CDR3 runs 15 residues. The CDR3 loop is CASSALAGGIGEQYF. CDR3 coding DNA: TGTGCCAGCAGTGCCCTCGCGGGAGGAATAGGCGAGCAGTACTTC.

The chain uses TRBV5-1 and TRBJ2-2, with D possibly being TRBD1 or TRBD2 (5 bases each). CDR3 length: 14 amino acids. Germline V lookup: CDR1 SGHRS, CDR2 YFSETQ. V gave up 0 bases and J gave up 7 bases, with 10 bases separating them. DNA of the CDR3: TGCGCCAGCAGCTTGGCAGGGACCCACGGGGAGCTGTTTTTT. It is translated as CASSLAGTHGELFF.

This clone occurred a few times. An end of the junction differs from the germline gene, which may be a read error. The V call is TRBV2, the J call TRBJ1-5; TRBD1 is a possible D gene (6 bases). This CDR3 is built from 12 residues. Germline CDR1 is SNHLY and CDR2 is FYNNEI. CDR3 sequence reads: CATRFLGGPLHF. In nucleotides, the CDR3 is TGTGCCACCCGGTTTTTGGGGGGCCCCCTGCATTTT.

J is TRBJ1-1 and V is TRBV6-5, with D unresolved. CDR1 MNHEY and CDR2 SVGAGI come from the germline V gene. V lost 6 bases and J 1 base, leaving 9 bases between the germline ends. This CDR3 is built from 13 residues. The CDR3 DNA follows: TGTGCCAGCAGGGCGAGTGCGAACACTGAAGCTTTCTTT. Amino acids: CASRASANTEAFF.